Given below is one T cell receptor (beta chain) in context. Antigen: not known. This record comes from a study of T cell repertoires in cytomegalovirus infection. A single record per CDR3 protein comes from TCRdb applying MiXCR to the reads. This table holds around 900,000 distinct CDR3 sequences, less than 35% found once. This CDR3 has 14 residues. Germline V gene lookup returns CDR1 SEHNR and CDR2 FQNEAQ (reference sequence). The V gene lost 0 bases and the J gene lost 5 bases, with 7 bases spanning the gap. The TCR originated in a human donor in good health (CMV status not recorded). Some clones in this sample may be carry-over from other donors' samples. This chain links TRBV7-9 with TRBJ2-2; D gene ambiguous. This specimen was cultured CD8+ T cells from PBMCs, taken from culture after CMV antigen stimulation. The DNA for the CDR3 is TGTGCCAGCAGCTTAGCTTCCATGACCGGGGAGCTGTTTTTT. Encoded protein: CASSLASMTGELFF. Together with reference TRBV7-9 and TRBJ2-2, the CDR3 gives the full variable domain: DTGVSQNPRHKITKRGQNVTFRCDPISEHNRLYWYRQTLGQGPEFLTYFQNEAQLEKSRLLSDRFSAERPKGSFSTLEIQRTEQGDSAMYLCASSLASMTGELFFGEGSRLTVL.